The table lists the clone carrying this TCR beta chain with a few counts. The data belong to a study of glioma-infiltrating T cells after dendritic cell vaccination. About the research overall: Autologous tumor lysate-pulsed dendritic cell vaccination was given between about 2002 and 2012.

The data were produced by immunoSEQ multiplex PCR, yet TCRdb's version contains in-frame clones alone and is incomplete. The profile shows about 100,000 clones, about four fifths of them singletons. The V segment lost 0 bases and the J segment 9 bases; nucleotides outside the gene matches: 8. CDR1 MGHRA and CDR2 YSYEKL come from the germline V gene. This CDR3 region has 15 residues. Here the sequenced sample was blood, taken before dendritic cell vaccination. The receptor's source is a human donor with glioblastoma. The chain employs TRBV4-1 and TRBJ2-4; 7 bases are shared with TRBD1. CDR3 nucleotides: TGCGCCAGCAGCCAAGATTTAGACAGGGCCGGCATTCAGTACTTC. This gives the protein CASSQDLDRAGIQYF.